The clone carrying this T cell receptor (beta chain) was picked up a small number of times. Trimming took off 4 bases at V and 3 bases at J, with 7 bases between the two ends. CDR1 SQVTM and CDR2 ANQGSEA come from the germline V gene. The CDR3 covers 12 residues. Profiled with immunoSEQ multiplex PCR; TCRdb holds only in-frame clones, not every one. The profile shows 66,000 or so clones, around 84% of them singletons. The sample is drawn from a study of blood T cell repertoires in COVID-19. Study-wide context: The cDNA or gDNA used as material had been derived from T cells, B-cell-depleted T cells, or PBMCs.

This TCR was sampled from a man aged 45-65 years with active COVID-19. The gene calls are TRBV29-1 and TRBJ2-1; D gene uncertain. Sequences were obtained from peripheral blood. The CDR3 protein is CSVVIVYNEQFF. The CDR3 region has the DNA TGCAGCGTTGTTATCGTCTACAATGAGCAGTTCTTC.